The text below deals with one T cell receptor beta chain. Treatment in this sample: randomized to nivolumab then ipilimumab (arm A) or the reverse (arm B). DNA-damaging chemotherapy had not been given to any patient beforehand. The data were taken from a study of sequential checkpoint blockade in melanoma. Repertoires were generated with immunoSEQ multiplex PCR, while TCRdb's copy carries only in-frame clones and drops some. The repertoire consists of several thousand clones, with around 26% occurring once and the leading ten covering 9.8%. With 6 bases clipped from V and 0 bases from J, the junction kept 6 bases outside the gene matches. The CDR3 has 16 residues. Germline assignment: CDR1 SGHRS and CDR2 YFSETQ.

The sequence came from a human donor with melanoma. The chain links TRBV5-1 to TRBJ2-3; 11 bases are a match to TRBD2. Sequenced here: tumor tissue (inferred from file names), sampled from a patient given nivolumab and ipilimumab in sequence. The CDR3 DNA sequence: TGCGCCAGCATGCCAACTAGCGGGAGTAGCACAGATACGCAGTATTTT. Translating it yields CASMPTSGSSTDTQYF.